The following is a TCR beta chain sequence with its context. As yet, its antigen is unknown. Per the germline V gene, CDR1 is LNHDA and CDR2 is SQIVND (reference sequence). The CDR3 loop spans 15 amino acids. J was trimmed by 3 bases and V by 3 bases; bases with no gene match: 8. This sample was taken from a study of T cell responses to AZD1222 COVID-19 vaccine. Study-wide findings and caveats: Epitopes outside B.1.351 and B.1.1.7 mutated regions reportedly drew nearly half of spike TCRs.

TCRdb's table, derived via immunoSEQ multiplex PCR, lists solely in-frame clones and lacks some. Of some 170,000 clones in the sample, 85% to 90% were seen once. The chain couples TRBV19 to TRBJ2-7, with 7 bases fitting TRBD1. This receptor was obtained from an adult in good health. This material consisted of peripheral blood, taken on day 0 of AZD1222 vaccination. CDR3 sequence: CASSISPRQGYEQYF. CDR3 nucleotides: TGTGCCAGTAGTATCTCTCCGAGACAGGGCTACGAGCAGTACTTC.